These 9 T cell receptor beta chains share one sample of origin, sequenced in a study of beta chain features in type 1 diabetes. Expressed TCRB transcripts were sequenced because the isolated RNA had all been reverse transcribed beforehand. Data came from immunoSEQ multiplex PCR; TCRdb stores just in-frame clones and leaves some out. In the table there are some 200,000 clones, roughly 17% of which are singletons. Study-level findings and limits: Type 1 diabetes patients had TCRB CDR3s that were shorter (moderately but significantly so) in all four CD4+ subsets.

Their antigens remain unidentified. Sequencing used naive CD4+ T cells from blood. These receptors all stem from a young man with type 1 diabetes.

The chain is built from TRBV9 and TRBJ2-5, with D possibly being TRBD1 or TRBD2 (5 bases each). The CDR3 loop spans 15 amino acids. V was trimmed by 0 bases and J by 1 base, leaving 10 bases between them. Per germline, CDR1 SGDLS and CDR2 YYNGEE. CDR3 protein: CASSVVGDRQETQYF. CDR3 DNA sequence: TGTGCCAGCAGCGTAGTAGGGGACCGCCAAGAGACCCAGTACTTC.

V is TRBV7-2 and J is TRBJ2-1; TRBD1 agrees at 10 bases. The CDR3 runs 16 residues. V was clipped by 5 bases and J by 7 bases; unmatched bases: 11. Germline lookup yields CDR1 SGHTA and CDR2 FQGNSA. Here the CDR3 DNA reads TGTGCCAGCAGCCCAACCGGGACAGGGGTAAGGAATGAGCAGTTCTTC. It yields the protein CASSPTGTGVRNEQFF.

This clone was counted between two and nine times. This chain links TRBV7-2 with TRBJ2-7; 7 bases are a match to TRBD1. The germline V gene has CDR1 SGHTA and CDR2 FQGNSA. V shed 1 base and J 3 bases; nucleotides not matched to a gene: 9. CDR3 size: 16 residues. Here the CDR3 DNA reads TGTGCCAGCAGCTTAGGGACCCGACAGGGTAACTACGAGCAGTACTTC. It specifies CASSLGTRQGNYEQYF. The full variable domain, completed using reference TRBV7-2 and TRBJ2-7, is GAGVSQSPSNKVTEKGKDVELRCDPISGHTALYWYRQSLGQGLEFLIYFQGNSAPDKSGLPSDRFSAERTGGSVSTLTIQRTQQEDSAVYLCASSLGTRQGNYEQYFGPGTRLTVT.

This clone was found a few times. The chain has TRBV29-1 and TRBJ2-5; D is possibly TRBD1 (6 bases). This CDR3 is built from 15 residues. Germline CDR1 is SQVTM and CDR2 is ANQGSEA. With 3 bases removed from V and 3 bases from J, the gap between germline ends came to 17 bases. As DNA, the CDR3 is TGCAGCGTTGACCTGCGGGCCAGGGGAAAAGAGACCCAGTACTTC. Its protein product is CSVDLRARGKETQYF.

This clone was found a few times. This sequence joins TRBV7-9 and TRBJ2-2; no reliable D call. Germline V gene sequence: CDR1 SEHNR, CDR2 FQNEAQ (reference sequence). V gave up 5 bases and J gave up 0 bases, with 10 bases separating them. This CDR3 contains 15 residues. The CDR3 region has the DNA TGTGCCAGCAGCACGAGCGCAGCGAACACCGGGGAGCTGTTTTTT. Its translation: CASSTSAANTGELFF. Supplemented by reference TRBV7-9 and TRBJ2-2, the full variable domain reads DTGVSQNPRHKITKRGQNVTFRCDPISEHNRLYWYRQTLGQGPEFLTYFQNEAQLEKSRLLSDRFSAERPKGSFSTLEIQRTEQGDSAMYLCASSTSAANTGELFFGEGSRLTVL.

V and J are TRBV5-1 and TRBJ2-7; the D is unclear. Trimming left V 0 bases short and J 4 bases short, with 8 bases between. The germline CDR1 and CDR2 sequences are SGHRS and YFSETQ. The CDR3 sequence is 13 residues long. The chain's CDR3 is CASSLVVSYEQYF. DNA of the CDR3: TGCGCCAGCAGCTTGGTGGTTTCTTACGAGCAGTACTTC.

V gene TRBV5-1 combines with J gene TRBJ2-5; D possibly matches TRBD1 or TRBD2 (5 bases each). Germline-derived CDR1 and CDR2 are SGHRS and YFSETQ. The V and J ends lost 1 base and 4 bases respectively, with 20 bases between them. This CDR3 is built from 17 residues. The CDR3 bases are TGCGCCAGCAGCTTGTTGGGTCGGCAGGGACGGTTAGAGACCCAGTACTTC. As protein: CASSLLGRQGRLETQYF.

This clone has more than one count but fewer than ten. The rearrangement uses TRBV7-9 and TRBJ1-1; D uncertain. This CDR3 has 14 residues. V was clipped by 6 bases and J by 0 bases, with 11 bases between them. Germline lookup yields CDR1 SEHNR and CDR2 FQNEAQ (reference sequence). CDR3 coding DNA: TGTGCCAGCAGTGTCGGTGGGGTGAACACTGAAGCTTTCTTT. This sequence encodes CASSVGGVNTEAFF.

J is TRBJ2-2 and V is TRBV10-3, with D perhaps matching TRBD1 (5 bases). The CDR3 length is 13 residues. V dropped 3 bases and J dropped 9 bases, with 11 bases sitting between them. Germline values: CDR1 ENHRY, CDR2 SYGVKD. The CDR3 region has the DNA TGTGCCATCAGTGAAGGGGTAGCTTGGGAGCTGTTTTTT. Its translation is CAISEGVAWELFF.